This T cell receptor beta chain was sequenced during a study of cytomegalovirus exposure and HLA in healthy donors (TCRdb year 2017). Background for the entire study: An earlier analysis of 587 of the donors reported approximately 280 Gb of sequence data and 95 million to 120 million unique TCR beta sequences obtained from about 170 million T cells. Roughly 290 gigabases of sequencing data and approximately 91 million unique TCR sequences made up an early release that covered nearly 650 HLA-typed donors. Rather than drawing on any new phenotypic data, the later analysis identified candidate immune exposures from TCR beta sequences and the way those sequences occurred across donors. The study profiled the T cell repertoires of under 850 subjects by immunosequencing and related them to cytomegalovirus serostatus. A later genetic analysis used genome-wide SNP genotypes for about 60% of the 666 donors, treating that subset as a discovery cohort. Class I and class II HLA loci were covered by the typing at four-digit resolution. A later analysis re-analyzed previously published TCR beta repertoires from 650 to 800 donors and added high-resolution HLA genotyping to study TCR occurrence patterns. The study was designed to test whether signatures of past pathogen exposure could be identified by cataloging public T cell receptors. Across about 370 genotyped donors of the cohort, an average of about 240,000 unique TCR beta nucleotide sequences per donor were sequenced, and 15% to 20% of those sequences were non-productive. Roughly five DR-DQ haplotypes were handled as single units for association and clustering because linkage in the cohort was strong. Alongside the repertoire data, information on donor age, sex, ethnicity and CMV serostatus was compiled. The study combined high-throughput TCR immunosequencing, statistical association of individual TCRs with disease status, and machine learning to predict cytomegalovirus infection status. Typing coverage differed by locus: A, B, C, DRB1 and DQB1 were typed in roughly 620-630 donors, DQA1 in about 510, DPA1 in approximately 600, and DPB1 in roughly 450. Besides the first cohort of around 700 subjects, a separate validation cohort made up of 90 to 150 different subjects was used. Of the roughly 420 genotyped donors, roughly 80% were placed in the genetic ancestry cluster associated with self-reported Caucasian donors. An earlier analysis of 587 of the donors applied high-throughput TCR beta sequencing to assess whether each TCR beta V gene segment acted as functional or pseudogenic. All discovery cohort repertoires had been generated on a single sequencing platform.

Comment on this clone: Its recognized antigen is unknown.

The library was produced with the immunoSEQ multiplex PCR assay. The multiplex PCR relied on a mix of 60 forward primers for TCR Vbeta segments and 13 reverse primers for TCR Jbeta segments. Amplification of the CDR3 region of rearranged TCR beta genes was performed with a multiplex PCR assay on genomic DNA. The amplified TCR beta libraries were sequenced on the Illumina HiSeq System as 87-base-pair reads. In the original analysis: In a later analysis, around 80 million unique TCR beta chains were counted across the 666 repertoires, and roughly 10 million of these chains were shared by at least two donors. Raw reads were error-corrected and collapsed into unique sequences with a nearest-neighbor algorithm that merged closely related sequences to remove PCR and sequencing errors. CDR3 sequences were aligned to IMGT reference sequences to assign V, D and J gene segments. Each retained sequence needed at least a six-nucleotide match to both a V gene segment and a J gene segment. Rearrangements were classified as productive when the CDR3 lacked stop codons and remained in frame with V and J, and all other rearrangements were classified as non-productive. Following IMGT convention, CDR3 was defined as the stretch from the second conserved V-encoded cysteine up to the conserved J-encoded phenylalanine. The earlier analysis of approximately 590 of the donors excluded any sequence lacking an unambiguous match to a single V gene segment. An earlier analysis of several hundred of the donors called V segments functional above 56.7% productive rearrangements and segregating when the between-donor standard deviation exceeded 5%. To diagnose cytomegalovirus status from the catalog of TCR beta chain sequences, a statistical classification framework was built. A later analysis assigned V and J genes by comparing TCR nucleotide sequences with IMGT/GENE-DB human TR gene sequences. In a later analysis, CDR3 sequences and most-parsimonious VDJ recombination scenarios were assigned using the TCRdist pipeline. A later analysis defined each TCR beta chain by its CDR3 amino acid sequence plus V-gene family, and excluded reads lacking a unique V-gene family. A later analysis removed several hundred highly shared, low-generation-probability nucleotide sequences to deal with suspected cross-contamination and a sequencing artifact. In a later analysis, a clonal expansion index was calculated for each public chain from normalized within-repertoire ranks of inferred template counts. Generation probabilities in a later analysis came from a VDJ recombination model fitted to out-of-frame rearrangements, and those results were checked against IGoR. In a later analysis, hypergeometric tests were used to score TCR-TCR, TCR-HLA and TCR-CMV co-occurrence, with a repertoire-size bias correction applied to TCR pairs. To estimate false discovery rates, a later analysis permuted the HLA or CMV assignments 20 times. In a later analysis, co-occurring TCRs were grouped using DBSCAN, with TCRdist sequence similarity added in when clustering inside HLA-allele-positive subsets. Repertoires with fewer than 30,000 or more than 120,000 public chains, plus five repertoires with anomalous nucleotide sharing, were excluded from co-occurrence clustering. Entries here come from immuneACCESS through TCRdb and include only in-frame sequences with V and J called. Some clones fail to appear in such tables; in the studies checked, an unresolved V gene covers under half of the shortfall, and the cause of the remainder is unknown. The V and J calls and the clone size are those of that table, but D and trimming were determined from the DNA. This sample's table lists roughly 100,000 clones. Around 0.6% of the sample is in the top ten clones.

The cohort consisted of some 670 healthy bone marrow donors. At the time of sampling, all cohort members were nominally healthy, though unrecorded immune exposures were likely present. The donor tested CMV seronegative, placing the donor among the approximately 400 seronegative members of the cohort. A peripheral blood sample was collected from each donor, and TCR beta sequencing was performed on peripheral blood mononuclear cells. The Qiagen DNeasy Blood Extraction Kit was used to extract genomic DNA from the blood cell samples. V and J are trimmed by 0 bases and 5 bases, and the gene matches miss 8 bases of the junction. The CDR3 covers 17 residues, taking in both the cysteine and the phenylalanine. The retained sequence is limited to the CDR3, 51 bases, with the frame set at the first base. CDR1 and CDR2, looked up from the germline V gene (reference sequence), are LNHNV and YYDKDF. Results and caveats for the whole study, not just this receptor: The classifier was reported to diagnose cytomegalovirus status with high specificity and sensitivity in both the original and validation cohorts. A few of the identified cytomegalovirus-associated TCR beta chains were confirmed in vitro to be specific for cytomegalovirus antigens. The only immune exposure information available for the cohort was CMV serostatus. The authors suggested that the approach could potentially be extended to other disease states and immunological phenotypes. Most CMV-associated TCR beta chains appeared to be HLA-restricted in a later analysis, and the HLA associations seemed to be driven largely by CMV exposure. According to a later genetic analysis, donors in an Asian-associated ancestry cluster had fewer N-insertions in productive TCRs than the roughly 670-donor mean. A later analysis found that HLA-associated TCR beta chains were more clonally expanded and had lower generation probabilities than equally common non-associated chains. Because the 87-base-pair reads could not distinguish some IMGT-functional V segments, including TRBV6-2 and TRBV6-3, those segments were excluded. A later analysis associated 16,951 TCR beta sequences with specific HLA alleles at a false discovery rate of 0.05. In a later genetic analysis, a missense DCLRE1C variant was associated with V-gene and J-gene trimming of TCR beta chains, and the association was replicated in an independent cohort. In a later analysis, TCR association rates were found to vary across HLA loci, with the most associated TCRs seen for DRB1 alleles and the fewest for HLA-C alleles. Because HLA typing was missing for some donors at each locus, association tests included only the typed subset. Broadly in line with IMGT annotations, most TCR beta V segments showed up in productive rearrangements about 87% or about 30% of the time in an earlier analysis of 587 of the donors. According to a later analysis, parvovirus B19, influenza, CMV and Epstein-Barr virus appeared linked to several top co-occurrence clusters. When HLA alleles, especially DR and DQ, strongly co-occurred, attributing TCR associations to individual alleles was difficult. A further reported finding was that TCR beta sequences accurately predicted the HLA-A and HLA-B alleles for most subjects in the first cohort. Over 15 rarely observed V segments, including chromosome 9 orphons, were excluded from the earlier analysis of a few hundred of the donors because counts were too low. In this cohort, only TCR beta chains were sequenced, and detectable features were limited by the absence of alpha or paired-chain data. While some public TCRs were present in many individuals, most TCR sequences turned up only very rarely across donors. Correlated functional status among segregating V segments might be attributable to linkage disequilibrium, but an unknown experimental factor could not be ruled out. Presence/absence analyses assumed roughly uniform sequencing depth across donors, an assumption that may not hold. A total of 150 or so TCR beta chains were listed by the study as associated with cytomegalovirus. The sequencing pipeline was judged likely to have produced a cluster of highly shared sequence variants as a technical artifact.

The specimen was PBMCs. The sequence links TRBV15 to TRBJ2-2, with 8 bases aligning to TRBD2. The TCR was taken from a man aged 45-65 years in good health and CMV-seronegative. The CDR3 protein: CATSRDNRGGGTGELFF. The nucleotides read TGTGCCACCAGCAGAGATAACCGGGGGGGAGGTACCGGGGAGCTGTTTTTT.